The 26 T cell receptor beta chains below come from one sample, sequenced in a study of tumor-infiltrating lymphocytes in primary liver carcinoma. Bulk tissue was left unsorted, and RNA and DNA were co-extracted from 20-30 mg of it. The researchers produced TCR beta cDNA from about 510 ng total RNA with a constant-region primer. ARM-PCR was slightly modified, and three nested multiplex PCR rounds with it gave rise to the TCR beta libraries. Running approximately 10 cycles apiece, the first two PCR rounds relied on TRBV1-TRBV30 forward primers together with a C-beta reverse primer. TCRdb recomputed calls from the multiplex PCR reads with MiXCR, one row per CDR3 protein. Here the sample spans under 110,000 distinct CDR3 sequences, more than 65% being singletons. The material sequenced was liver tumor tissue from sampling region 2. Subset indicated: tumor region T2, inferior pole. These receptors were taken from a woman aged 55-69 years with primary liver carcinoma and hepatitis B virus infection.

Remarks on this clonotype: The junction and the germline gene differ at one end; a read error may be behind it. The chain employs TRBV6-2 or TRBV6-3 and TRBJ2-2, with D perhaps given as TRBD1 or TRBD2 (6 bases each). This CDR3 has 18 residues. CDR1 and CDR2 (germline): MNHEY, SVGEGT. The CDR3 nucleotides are TGTGCCAGCAGTTACTCGAGTTTTCGGACAGATAAGACCGGGGGGCTGTTTTTT. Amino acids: CASSYSSFRTDKTGGLFF.

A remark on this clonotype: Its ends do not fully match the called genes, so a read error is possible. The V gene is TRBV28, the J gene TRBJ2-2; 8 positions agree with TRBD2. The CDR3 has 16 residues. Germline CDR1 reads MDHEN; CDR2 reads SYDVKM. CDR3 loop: CVSTQAGVGDTGELLF. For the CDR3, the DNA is TGTGTCAGCACCCAAGCGGGAGTCGGTGACACCGGGGAGCTGTTGTTT.

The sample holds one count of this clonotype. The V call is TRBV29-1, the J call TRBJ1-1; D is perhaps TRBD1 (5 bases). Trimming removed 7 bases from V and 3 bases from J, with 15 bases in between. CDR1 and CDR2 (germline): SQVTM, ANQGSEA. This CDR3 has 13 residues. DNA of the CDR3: TGCAGCGCCCAGGCCGGGGGTCACACTGAAGCTTTCTTT. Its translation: CSAQAGGHTEAFF. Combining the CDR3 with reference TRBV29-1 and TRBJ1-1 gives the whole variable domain SAVISQKPSRDICQRGTSLTIQCQVDSQVTMMFWYRQQPGQSLTLIATANQGSEATYESGFVIDKFPISRPNLTFSTLTVSNMSPEDSSIYLCSAQAGGHTEAFFGQGTRLTVV.

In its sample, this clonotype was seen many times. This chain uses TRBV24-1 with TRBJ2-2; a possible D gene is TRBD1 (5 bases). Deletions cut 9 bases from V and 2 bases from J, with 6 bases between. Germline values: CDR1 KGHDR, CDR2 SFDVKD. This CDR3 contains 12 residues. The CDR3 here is CATDSNTGELFF. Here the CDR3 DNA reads TGTGCCACCGACAGCAACACCGGGGAGCTGTTTTTT.

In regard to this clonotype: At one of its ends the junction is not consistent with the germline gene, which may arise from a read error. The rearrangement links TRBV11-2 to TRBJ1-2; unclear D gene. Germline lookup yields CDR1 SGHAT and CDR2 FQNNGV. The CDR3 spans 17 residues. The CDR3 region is CTSSLVRGAGGRYGYTF. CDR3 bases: TGTACCAGCAGTCTAGTTCGAGGTGCGGGAGGGAGGTATGGCTACACCTTC.

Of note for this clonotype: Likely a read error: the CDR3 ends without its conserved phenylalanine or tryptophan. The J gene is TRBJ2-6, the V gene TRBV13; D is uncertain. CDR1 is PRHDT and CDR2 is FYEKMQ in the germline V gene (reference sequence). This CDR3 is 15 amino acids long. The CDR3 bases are TGTGCCAGCAGCCCACAGAACTCTGGGACCAACGTCCTGACTTAC. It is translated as CASSPQNSGTNVLTY.

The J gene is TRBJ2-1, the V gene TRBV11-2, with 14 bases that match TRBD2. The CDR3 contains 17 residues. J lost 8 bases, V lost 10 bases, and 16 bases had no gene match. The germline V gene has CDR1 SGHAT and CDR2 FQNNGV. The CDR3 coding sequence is TGTGCCAACAGTAGGAGACTAGCGGGGGGGCCGGGGGATGAGCAGTTCTTC. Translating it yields CANSRRLAGGPGDEQFF.

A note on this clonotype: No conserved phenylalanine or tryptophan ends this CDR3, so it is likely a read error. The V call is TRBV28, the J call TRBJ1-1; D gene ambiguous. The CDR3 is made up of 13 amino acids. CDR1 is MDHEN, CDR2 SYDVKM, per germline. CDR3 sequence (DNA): TGTACCAGCAGTTTAAGCCCTGGCCAGCAAGCTTTCCTC. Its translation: CTSSLSPGQQAFL.

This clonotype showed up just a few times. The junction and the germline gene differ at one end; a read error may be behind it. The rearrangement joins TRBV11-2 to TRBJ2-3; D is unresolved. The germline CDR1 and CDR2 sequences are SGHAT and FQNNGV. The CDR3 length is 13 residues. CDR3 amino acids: CAGSLDREDTRYF. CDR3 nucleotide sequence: TGTGCCGGCAGCTTAGATCGTGAAGATACGCGGTATTTT.

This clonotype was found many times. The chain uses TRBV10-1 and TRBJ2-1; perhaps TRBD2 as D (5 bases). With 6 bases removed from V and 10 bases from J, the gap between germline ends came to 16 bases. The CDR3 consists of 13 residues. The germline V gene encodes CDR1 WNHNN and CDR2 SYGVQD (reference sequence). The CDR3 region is CASSGPGPGEQFF. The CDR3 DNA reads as TGCGCCAGCAGCGGTCCGGGTCCGGGGGAGCAGTTCTTC.

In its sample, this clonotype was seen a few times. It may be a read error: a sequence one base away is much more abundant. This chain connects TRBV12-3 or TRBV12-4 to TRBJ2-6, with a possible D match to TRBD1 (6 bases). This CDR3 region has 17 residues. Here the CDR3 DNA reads TGTGCCAGCAGTTCGACTCCAGGGGCGACTGGGGCCAACGTCCCGACTTTC. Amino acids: CASSSTPGATGANVPTF.

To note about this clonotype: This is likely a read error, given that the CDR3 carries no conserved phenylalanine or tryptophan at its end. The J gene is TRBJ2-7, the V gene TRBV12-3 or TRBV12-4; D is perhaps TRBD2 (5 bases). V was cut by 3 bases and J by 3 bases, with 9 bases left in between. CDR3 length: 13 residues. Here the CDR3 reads CASSFGSFYEQYL. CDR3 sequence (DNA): TGTGCCAGCAGTTTTGGGAGTTTCTACGAGCAGTACCTC.

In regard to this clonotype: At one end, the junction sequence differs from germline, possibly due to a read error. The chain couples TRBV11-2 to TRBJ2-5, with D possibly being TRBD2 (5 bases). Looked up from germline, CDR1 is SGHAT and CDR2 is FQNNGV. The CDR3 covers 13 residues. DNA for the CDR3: TGTGTCAGCAGCATAGATATCGGGAACCGCGAATACTTC. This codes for CVSSIDIGNREYF.

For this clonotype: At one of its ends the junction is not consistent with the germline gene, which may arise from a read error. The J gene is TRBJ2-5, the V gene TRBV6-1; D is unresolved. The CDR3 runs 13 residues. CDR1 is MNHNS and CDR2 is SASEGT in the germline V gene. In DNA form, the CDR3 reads TGTGCCACCCCACCTTGGGCCCAAGAGACCCATTACTTC. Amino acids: CATPPWAQETHYF.

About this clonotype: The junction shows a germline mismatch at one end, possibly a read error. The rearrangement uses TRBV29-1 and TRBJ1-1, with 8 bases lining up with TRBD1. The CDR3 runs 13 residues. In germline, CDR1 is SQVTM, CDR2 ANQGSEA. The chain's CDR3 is CGVKQGDDTEAFF. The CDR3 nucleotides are TGCGGCGTCAAACAGGGGGACGACACAGAAGCTTTCTTT.

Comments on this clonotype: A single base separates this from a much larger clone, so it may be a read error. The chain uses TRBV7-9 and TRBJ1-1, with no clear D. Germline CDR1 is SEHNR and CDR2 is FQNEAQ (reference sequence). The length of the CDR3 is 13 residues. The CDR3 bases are TGTGCCAACAGCTTAGTGGGGAACACTGAAGCTTTCTTT. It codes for CANSLVGNTEAFF.

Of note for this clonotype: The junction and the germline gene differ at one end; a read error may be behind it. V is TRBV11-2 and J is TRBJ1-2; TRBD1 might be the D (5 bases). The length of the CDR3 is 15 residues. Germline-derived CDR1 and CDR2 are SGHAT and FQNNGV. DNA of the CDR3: TGTGCCAGCGGCTTAGACCCGGGGGTCAACTATGGCTACACCTTC. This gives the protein CASGLDPGVNYGYTF.

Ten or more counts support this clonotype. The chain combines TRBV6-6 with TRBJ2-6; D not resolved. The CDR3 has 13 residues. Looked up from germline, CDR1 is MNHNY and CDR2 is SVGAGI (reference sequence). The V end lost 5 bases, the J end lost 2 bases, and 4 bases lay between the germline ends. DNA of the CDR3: TGTGCCAGCAGTCTACCTGGGGCCAACGTCCTGACTTTC. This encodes CASSLPGANVLTF.

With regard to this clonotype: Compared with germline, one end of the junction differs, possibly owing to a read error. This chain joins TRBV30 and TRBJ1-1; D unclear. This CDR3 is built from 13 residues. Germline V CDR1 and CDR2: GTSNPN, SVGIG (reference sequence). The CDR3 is CAWSRRENTEAFF. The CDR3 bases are TGTGCGTGGAGTAGGCGGGAGAACACTGAAGCTTTCTTT.

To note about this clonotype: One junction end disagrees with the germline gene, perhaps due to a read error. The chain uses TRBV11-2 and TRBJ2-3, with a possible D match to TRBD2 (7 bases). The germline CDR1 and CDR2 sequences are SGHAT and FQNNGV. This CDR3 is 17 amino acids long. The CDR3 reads CVSSLGGLTYTSNAQYF. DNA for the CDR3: TGTGTCAGCAGCTTAGGGGGACTAACGTACACGTCAAATGCGCAGTATTTT. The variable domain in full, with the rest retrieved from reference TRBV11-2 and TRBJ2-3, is EAGVAQSPRYKIIEKRQSVAFWCNPISGHATLYWYQQILGQGPKLLIQFQNNGVVDDSQLPKDRFSAERLKGVDSTLKIQPAKLEDSAVYLCVSSLGGLTYTSNAQYFGPGTRLTVL.

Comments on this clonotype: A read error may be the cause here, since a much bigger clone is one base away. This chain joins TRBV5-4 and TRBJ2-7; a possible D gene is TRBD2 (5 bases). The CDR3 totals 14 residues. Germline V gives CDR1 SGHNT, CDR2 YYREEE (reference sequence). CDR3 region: CAISLAGDSYEQYF. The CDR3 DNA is TGTGCCATCAGCTTGGCCGGGGACTCCTACGAGCAGTACTTC. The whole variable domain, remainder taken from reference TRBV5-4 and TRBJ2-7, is ETGVTQSPTHLIKTRGQQVTLRCSSQSGHNTVSWYQQALGQGPQFIFQYYREEENGRGNFPPRFSGLQFPNYSSELNVNALELDDSALYLCAISLAGDSYEQYFGPGTRLTVT.

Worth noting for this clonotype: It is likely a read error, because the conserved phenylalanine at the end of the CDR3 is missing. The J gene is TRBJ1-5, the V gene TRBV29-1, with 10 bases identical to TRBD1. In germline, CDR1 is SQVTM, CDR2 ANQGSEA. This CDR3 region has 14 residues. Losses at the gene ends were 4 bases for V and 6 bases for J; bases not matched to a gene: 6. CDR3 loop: CSVAGQGMSQPQHS. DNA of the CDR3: TGCAGCGTTGCGGGACAGGGGATGAGTCAGCCCCAGCATTCT.

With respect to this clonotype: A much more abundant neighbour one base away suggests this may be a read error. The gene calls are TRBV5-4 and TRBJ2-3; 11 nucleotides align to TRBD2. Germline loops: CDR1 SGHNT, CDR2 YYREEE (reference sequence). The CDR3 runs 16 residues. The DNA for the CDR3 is TGTGCCAGCAGCTCCGGCACTAGCGGGAGTGCAGATAAGCAGTATTTT. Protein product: CASSSGTSGSADKQYF.

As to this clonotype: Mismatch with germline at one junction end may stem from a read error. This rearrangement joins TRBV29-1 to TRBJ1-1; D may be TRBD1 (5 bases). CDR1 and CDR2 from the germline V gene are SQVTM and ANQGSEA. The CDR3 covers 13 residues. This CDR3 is CSGGHMVGTEAFF. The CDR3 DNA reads TGTAGCGGCGGACATATGGTGGGCACTGAAGCTTTCTTT.

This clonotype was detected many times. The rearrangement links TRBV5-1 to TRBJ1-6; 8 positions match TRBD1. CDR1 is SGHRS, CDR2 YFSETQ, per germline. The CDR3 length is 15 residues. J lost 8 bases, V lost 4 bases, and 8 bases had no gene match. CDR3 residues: CASSRQGRDDSPLHF. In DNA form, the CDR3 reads TGCGCCAGCAGCCGACAGGGGCGGGATGATTCACCCCTCCACTTT. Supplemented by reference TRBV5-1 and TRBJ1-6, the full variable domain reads KAGVTQTPRYLIKTRGQQVTLSCSPISGHRSVSWYQQTPGQGLQFLFEYFSETQRNKGNFPGRFSGRQFSNSRSEMNVSTLELGDSALYLCASSRQGRDDSPLHFGNGTRLTVT.

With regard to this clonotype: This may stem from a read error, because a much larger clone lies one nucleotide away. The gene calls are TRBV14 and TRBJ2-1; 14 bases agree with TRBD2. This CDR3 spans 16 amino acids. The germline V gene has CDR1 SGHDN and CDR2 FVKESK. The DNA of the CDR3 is TGTGCCGGCAGCCAACTGGGACTAGCGGGAGCGGGTGAGCAGTTCTTC. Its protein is CAGSQLGLAGAGEQFF.